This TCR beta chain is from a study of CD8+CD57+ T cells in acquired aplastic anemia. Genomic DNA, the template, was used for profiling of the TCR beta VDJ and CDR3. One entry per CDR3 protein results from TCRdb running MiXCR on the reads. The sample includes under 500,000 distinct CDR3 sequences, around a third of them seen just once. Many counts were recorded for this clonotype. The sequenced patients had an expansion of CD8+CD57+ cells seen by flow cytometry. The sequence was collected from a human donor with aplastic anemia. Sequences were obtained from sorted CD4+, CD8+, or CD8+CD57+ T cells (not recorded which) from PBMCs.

The CDR3 coding sequence is TGCAGTGCTAGAGTGGGAGACTCTGGAAACACCATATATTTT. It is translated as CSARVGDSGNTIYF. This chain joins TRBV20-1 and TRBJ1-3, with D unclear. This CDR3 is built from 14 residues. Trimming took off 1 base at V and 0 bases at J, with 7 bases between the two ends. CDR1 and CDR2 (germline): DFQATT, SNEGSKA (reference sequence).